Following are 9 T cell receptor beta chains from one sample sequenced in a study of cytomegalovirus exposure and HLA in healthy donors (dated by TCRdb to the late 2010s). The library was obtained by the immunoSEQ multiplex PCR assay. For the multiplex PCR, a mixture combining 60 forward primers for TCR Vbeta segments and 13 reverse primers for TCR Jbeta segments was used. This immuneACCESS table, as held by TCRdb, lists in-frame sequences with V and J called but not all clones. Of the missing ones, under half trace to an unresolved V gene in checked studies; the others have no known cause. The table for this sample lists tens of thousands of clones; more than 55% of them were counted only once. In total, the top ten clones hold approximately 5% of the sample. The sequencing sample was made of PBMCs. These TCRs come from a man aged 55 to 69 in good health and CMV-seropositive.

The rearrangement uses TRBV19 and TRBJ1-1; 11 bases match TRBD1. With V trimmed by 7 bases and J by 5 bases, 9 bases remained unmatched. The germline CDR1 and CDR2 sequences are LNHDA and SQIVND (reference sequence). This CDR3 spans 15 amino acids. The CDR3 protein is CASMDRGTGGTEAFF. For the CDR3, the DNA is TGTGCCAGTATGGATCGTGGGACAGGGGGTACTGAAGCTTTCTTT.

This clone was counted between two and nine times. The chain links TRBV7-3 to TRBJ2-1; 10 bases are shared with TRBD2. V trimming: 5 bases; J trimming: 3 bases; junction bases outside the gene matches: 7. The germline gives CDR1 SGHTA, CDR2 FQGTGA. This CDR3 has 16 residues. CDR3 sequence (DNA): TGTGCCAGCAGCCACTTAGCGGGAGGTATCTACAATGAGCAGTTCTTC. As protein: CASSHLAGGIYNEQFF.

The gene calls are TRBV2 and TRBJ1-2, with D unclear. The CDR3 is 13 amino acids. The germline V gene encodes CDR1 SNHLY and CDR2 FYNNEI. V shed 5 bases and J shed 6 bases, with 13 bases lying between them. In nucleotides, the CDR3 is TGTGCCAGCAGTCCGCGCCCGGAGGATGGCTACACCTTC. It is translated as CASSPRPEDGYTF.

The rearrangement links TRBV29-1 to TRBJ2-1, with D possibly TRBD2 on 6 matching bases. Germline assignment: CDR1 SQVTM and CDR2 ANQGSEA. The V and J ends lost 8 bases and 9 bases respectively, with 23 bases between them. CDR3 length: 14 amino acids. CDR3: CSFRLVRGGSEQFF. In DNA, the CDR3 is TGCAGCTTCCGTTTGGTGCGGGGTGGGTCTGAGCAGTTCTTC.

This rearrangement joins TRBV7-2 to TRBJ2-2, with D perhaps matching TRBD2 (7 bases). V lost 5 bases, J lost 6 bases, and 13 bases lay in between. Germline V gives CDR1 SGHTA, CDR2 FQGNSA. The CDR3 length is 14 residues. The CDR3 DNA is TGTGCCAGCAGCCTAGGCGGGGGCCCCGGGGAGCTGTTTTTT. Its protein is CASSLGGGPGELFF.

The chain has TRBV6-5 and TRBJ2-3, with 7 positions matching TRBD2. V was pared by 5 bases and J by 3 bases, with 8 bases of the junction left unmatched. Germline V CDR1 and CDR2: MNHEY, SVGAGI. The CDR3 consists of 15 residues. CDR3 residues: CASSRGVGGTDTQYF. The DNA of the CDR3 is TGTGCCAGCAGTAGAGGAGTGGGGGGGACAGATACGCAGTATTTT.

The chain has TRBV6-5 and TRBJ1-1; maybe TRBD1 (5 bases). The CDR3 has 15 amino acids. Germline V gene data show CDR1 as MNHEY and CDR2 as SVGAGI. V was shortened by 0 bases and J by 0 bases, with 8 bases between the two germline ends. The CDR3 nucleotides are TGTGCCAGCAGTTACTCGGTCAGGGTGAACACTGAAGCTTTCTTT. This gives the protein CASSYSVRVNTEAFF.

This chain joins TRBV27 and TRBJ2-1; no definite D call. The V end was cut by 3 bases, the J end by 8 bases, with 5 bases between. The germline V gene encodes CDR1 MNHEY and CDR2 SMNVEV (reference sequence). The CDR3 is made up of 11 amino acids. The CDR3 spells CASSLGHEQFF. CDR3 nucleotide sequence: TGTGCCAGCAGTTTGGGCCATGAGCAGTTCTTC.

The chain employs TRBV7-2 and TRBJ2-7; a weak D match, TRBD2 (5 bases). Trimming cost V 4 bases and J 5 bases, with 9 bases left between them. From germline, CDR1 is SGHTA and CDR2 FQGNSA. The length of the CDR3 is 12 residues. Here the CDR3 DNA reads TGTGCCAGCAGCTCCCGCGGGCACGAGCAGTACTTC. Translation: CASSSRGHEQYF. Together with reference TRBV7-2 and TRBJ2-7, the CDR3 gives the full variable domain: GAGVSQSPSNKVTEKGKDVELRCDPISGHTALYWYRQSLGQGLEFLIYFQGNSAPDKSGLPSDRFSAERTGGSVSTLTIQRTQQEDSAVYLCASSSRGHEQYFGPGTRLTVT.